These 30 T cell receptor beta chains share one sample of origin, sequenced in a study of cytomegalovirus exposure and HLA in healthy donors. The PCR employed 60 Vbeta primers together with 13 Jbeta primers. Measured with immunoSEQ multiplex PCR; TCRdb has only the in-frame clones, and not every one. The sample has approximately 120,000 clones; around 86% are singletons. What was sequenced was PBMCs. All receptors derive from a woman aged 25 to 39 in good health and CMV-seronegative.

The chain links TRBV6-5 to TRBJ2-7; 11 bases agree with TRBD1. With V trimmed by 7 bases and J by 6 bases, 5 bases remained unmatched. The CDR3 runs to 13 residues. The V gene's germline CDR1 is MNHEY and CDR2 SVGAGI. The DNA for the CDR3 is TGTGCCAGCACCACCGGGACAGGGGGCGAGCAGTACTTC. It specifies CASTTGTGGEQYF.

As regards this clone: This sample includes further DNA sequences coding for the same CDR3. The chain links TRBV6-4 to TRBJ2-3, with a weak D call TRBD2 (6 bases). The CDR3 loop spans 15 amino acids. V was cut by 2 bases and J by 0 bases, with 9 bases left in between. Germline CDR1 and CDR2: MRHNA and SNTAGT. This CDR3 is CASSDGGASTDTQYF. DNA of the CDR3: TGTGCCAGCAGTGACGGCGGGGCTAGCACAGATACGCAGTATTTT.

This clone is a singleton in its sample. The CDR3 DNA reads TGTGCCAGCAGCGTAGGTCTAGCGGGATACGAGCAGTACTTC. The encoded protein is CASSVGLAGYEQYF. The J gene is TRBJ2-7, the V gene TRBV9; 9 bases map to TRBD2. This CDR3 contains 14 residues. Trimming cost V 0 bases and J 4 bases; bases outside gene matches: 2. Germline CDR1 SGDLS, CDR2 YYNGEE.

V gene TRBV4-1 combines with J gene TRBJ1-6; D gene unclear. Germline CDR1 MGHRA, CDR2 YSYEKL. Trimming took 1 base from V and 9 from J, leaving 7 bases between them. The CDR3 spans 13 residues. CDR3 in DNA: TGCGCCAGCAGCCAAGTTGAGGTTTCACCCCTCCACTTT. Translated: CASSQVEVSPLHF.

This chain joins TRBV15 and TRBJ2-4, with D possibly TRBD2 on 5 matching bases. The length of the CDR3 is 17 residues. V lost 1 base and J 0 bases, leaving 13 bases between the germline ends. CDR1 LNHNV and CDR2 YYDKDF come from the germline V gene (reference sequence). The CDR3 spells CATSRAGFPLAKNIQYF. CDR3 nucleotides: TGTGCCACCAGCAGAGCGGGATTCCCCTTAGCCAAAAACATTCAGTACTTC.

The chain is built from TRBV7-9 and TRBJ1-1; no clear D. CDR3 length: 13 amino acids. The V gene's germline CDR1 is SEHNR and CDR2 FQNEAQ (reference sequence). With 3 bases removed from V and 5 bases from J, the gap between germline ends came to 10 bases. The CDR3 DNA is TGTGCCAGCAGCTTCGGGGAAGGGACTGAAGCTTTCTTT. Translation gives CASSFGEGTEAFF.

In this sample, this clone turned up once. The genes are TRBV9 and TRBJ1-5, with 7 bases that match TRBD1. The CDR3 runs 14 residues. V shed 3 bases, J shed 4 bases, and the junction held 4 bases outside the gene matches. Per the germline V gene, CDR1 is SGDLS and CDR2 is YYNGEE. CDR3 sequence: CASSGGGGNQPQHF. CDR3 nucleotides: TGTGCCAGCAGCGGAGGGGGCGGGAATCAGCCCCAGCATTTT.

The chain joins TRBV4-1 to TRBJ2-1; a weak D match, TRBD1 (7 bases). The V end lost 1 base, the J end lost 3 bases, and 13 bases lay between the germline ends. The length of the CDR3 is 16 residues. Germline CDR1 and CDR2: MGHRA and YSYEKL. In DNA, the CDR3 is TGCGCCAGCAGCCAAGGACAGGGCGGGAACTACAATGAGCAGTTCTTC. Its protein is CASSQGQGGNYNEQFF.

The rearrangement links TRBV7-2 to TRBJ2-3; 9 positions agree with TRBD2. The CDR3 has 18 residues. V was pared by 0 bases and J by 3 bases, with 10 bases of the junction left unmatched. Per germline, CDR1 SGHTA and CDR2 FQGNSA. This CDR3 reads CASSLAGVAGDRTDTQYF. The CDR3 DNA sequence: TGTGCCAGCAGCTTAGCGGGGGTAGCGGGAGATCGTACAGATACGCAGTATTTT. The whole variable domain, remainder taken from reference TRBV7-2 and TRBJ2-3, is GAGVSQSPSNKVTEKGKDVELRCDPISGHTALYWYRQSLGQGLEFLIYFQGNSAPDKSGLPSDRFSAERTGGSVSTLTIQRTQQEDSAVYLCASSLAGVAGDRTDTQYFGPGTRLTVL.

On this clone: One end of the junction does not line up with germline, which may come from a read error. J is TRBJ2-5 and V is TRBV7-9; 11 nucleotides align to TRBD2. From germline, CDR1 is SEHNR and CDR2 FQNEAQ (reference sequence). CDR3 length: 16 amino acids. CDR3 sequence: CSSSRPASGRFETQYF. The CDR3, as DNA: TGTTCCAGCAGCCGGCCCGCTAGCGGGAGGTTTGAGACCCAGTACTTC.

This chain uses TRBV5-5 with TRBJ2-1; tentatively, D is TRBD2 (6 bases). CDR3 length equals 17 residues. Germline V lookup: CDR1 SGHKS, CDR2 YYEKEE (reference sequence). V was cut by 4 bases and J by 8 bases, with 25 bases left in between. The CDR3 DNA is TGTGCCAGCAGCGGGACCTGGGGGGAGATGGCCTGGGATGAGCAGTTCTTC. Protein product: CASSGTWGEMAWDEQFF.

This clone was counted only a few times. The chain has TRBV19 and TRBJ2-7; 11 bases agree with TRBD1. This CDR3 has 16 residues. V shed 5 bases, J shed 4 bases, and the junction held 10 bases outside the gene matches. Germline CDR1 is LNHDA and CDR2 is SQIVND (reference sequence). The CDR3 loop is CASSAKSGTGGYEQYF. The CDR3 DNA reads as TGTGCCAGTAGTGCAAAATCCGGGACAGGGGGATACGAGCAGTACTTC.

The gene calls are TRBV5-6 and TRBJ1-1; 8 nucleotides line up with TRBD1. V shed 1 base, J shed 0 bases, and the junction held 8 bases outside the gene matches. Germline V gives CDR1 SGHDT, CDR2 YYEEEE. The CDR3 loop spans 17 amino acids. The CDR3 here is CASSLPGQVFMNTEAFF. The CDR3 nucleotides are TGTGCCAGCAGCTTGCCGGGACAGGTCTTCATGAACACTGAAGCTTTCTTT.

The chain has TRBV9 and TRBJ1-1; D remains ambiguous. V shed 4 bases and J shed 1 base, with 11 bases lying between them. The CDR3 runs 14 residues. CDR1 SGDLS and CDR2 YYNGEE come from the germline V gene. CDR3 nucleotide sequence: TGTGCCAGCAGCCCCCGCGGATGGAACACTGAAGCTTTCTTT. Residues: CASSPRGWNTEAFF. Full variable domain (remainder filled in from reference TRBV9 and TRBJ1-1): DSGVTQTPKHLITATGQRVTLRCSPRSGDLSVYWYQQSLDQGLQFLIQYYNGEERAKGNILERFSAQQFPDLHSELNLSSLELGDSALYFCASSPRGWNTEAFFGQGTRLTVV.

V usage is TRBV30 and J usage is TRBJ1-3, with D possibly TRBD1 on 6 matching bases. This CDR3 comprises 12 residues. V was shortened by 8 bases and J by 4 bases, with 12 bases between the two germline ends. Germline assignment: CDR1 GTSNPN and CDR2 SVGIG (reference sequence). CDR3 sequence: CARSGEGNTIYF. The CDR3 nucleotides read TGTGCCAGGTCAGGGGAAGGAAACACCATATATTTT.

V is TRBV9 and J is TRBJ2-2, with TRBD1 identical over 7 bases. Germline V CDR1 and CDR2: SGDLS, YYNGEE. This CDR3 has 15 residues. The V segment lost 6 bases and the J segment 0 bases; nucleotides outside the gene matches: 5. The CDR3 coding sequence is TGTGCCAGCAACATCGGGACAGCGAACACCGGGGAGCTGTTTTTT. Translation: CASNIGTANTGELFF. Drawing the rest from reference TRBV9 and TRBJ2-2, the complete variable domain is DSGVTQTPKHLITATGQRVTLRCSPRSGDLSVYWYQQSLDQGLQFLIQYYNGEERAKGNILERFSAQQFPDLHSELNLSSLELGDSALYFCASNIGTANTGELFFGEGSRLTVL.

This clone was seen a few times. V is TRBV27 and J is TRBJ2-1; 7 positions agree with TRBD2. The CDR3 extends over 18 amino acids. Losses at the gene ends were 5 bases for V and 5 bases for J; bases not matched to a gene: 18. Germline values: CDR1 MNHEY, CDR2 SMNVEV (reference sequence). In DNA, the CDR3 is TGTGCCAGCAGTCCCATATCCCGGACTAGTACGGTCCACAATGAGCAGTTCTTC. Protein product: CASSPISRTSTVHNEQFF.

The CDR3 sequence is CSVKTGGYADTQYF. For the CDR3, the DNA is TGCAGCGTAAAGACAGGGGGCTACGCAGATACGCAGTATTTT. J is TRBJ2-3 and V is TRBV29-1; 10 nucleotides line up with TRBD1. V was clipped by 6 bases and J by 4 bases; unmatched bases: 7. Per germline, CDR1 SQVTM and CDR2 ANQGSEA. The CDR3 spans 14 residues.

V is TRBV7-9 and J is TRBJ2-1, with D maybe TRBD2 (6 bases). Germline V gene lookup returns CDR1 SEHNR and CDR2 FQNEAQ (reference sequence). The CDR3 is 13 amino acids. The germline V and J ends were trimmed by 8 bases and 4 bases, with 12 bases remaining between them. The DNA of the CDR3 is TGTGCCAGCGAAGCGGGTACTTACAATGAGCAGTTCTTC. Translation: CASEAGTYNEQFF.

The CDR3 DNA reads TGTGCCAGCAGCCGGCCAGGCGGGAGGAATGAGCAGTTCTTC. Protein product: CASSRPGGRNEQFF. The chain joins TRBV9 to TRBJ2-1, with 8 bases fitting TRBD2. The germline V gene has CDR1 SGDLS and CDR2 YYNGEE. The CDR3 spans 14 residues. V shed 4 bases, J shed 7 bases, and the junction held 7 bases outside the gene matches.

The gene calls are TRBV4-1 and TRBJ1-3, with TRBD1 identical over 8 bases. After removal of 2 bases from V and 0 bases from J, the junction contained 6 bases not matched to a gene. This CDR3 region has 17 residues. Germline-derived CDR1 and CDR2 are MGHRA and YSYEKL. DNA for the CDR3: TGCGCCAGCAGCCAATCGGGACAGGCGAACTCTGGAAACACCATATATTTT. Protein: CASSQSGQANSGNTIYF.

This clone occurred a few times. V usage is TRBV10-3 and J usage is TRBJ2-3; TRBD2 agrees at 9 bases. CDR3 size: 15 residues. Unmatched junction bases numbered 5, after V lost 3 bases and J lost 4 bases. CDR1 and CDR2 from the germline V gene are ENHRY and SYGVKD. CDR3 DNA: TGTGCCATCAGTGAAGGGGCGGGAGGGCCAGATACGCAGTATTTT. Its translation is CAISEGAGGPDTQYF.

This chain uses TRBV15 with TRBJ1-4; D is uncertain. Trimming removed 1 base at V and 4 bases at J, with 7 bases between. Per germline, CDR1 LNHNV and CDR2 YYDKDF (reference sequence). The length of the CDR3 is 14 residues. CDR3 coding DNA: TGTGCCACCAGCAGAGGGCAGATTAATGAAAAACTGTTTTTT. As protein: CATSRGQINEKLFF.

With regard to this clone: A read error may produce the germline difference seen at one junction end. The CDR3 spells CASSEEGAAYNQPQHF. CDR3 sequence (DNA): TGTGCCAGCAGCGAAGAGGGAGCCGCCTACAATCAGCCCCAGCATTTT. The V gene is TRBV2, the J gene TRBJ1-5; D not certain. This CDR3 has 16 residues. Germline assignment: CDR1 SNHLY and CDR2 FYNNEI.

This clone was counted a few times. The chain employs TRBV7-2 and TRBJ1-5; D gene uncertain. This CDR3 is built from 12 residues. Trimming shortened V by 4 bases and J by 5 bases, and 6 bases separated the two germline ends. Germline lookup yields CDR1 SGHTA and CDR2 FQGNSA. In nucleotides, the CDR3 is TGTGCCAGCAGCTCGCGCCATCAGCCCCAGCATTTT. This translates into CASSSRHQPQHF.

This chain connects TRBV7-9 to TRBJ1-4; 7 positions agree with TRBD1. Trimming took 5 bases from V and 9 from J; bases not matched to a gene: 12. Germline CDR1 and CDR2: SEHNR and FQNEAQ (reference sequence). This CDR3 comprises 15 residues. CDR3 bases: TGTGCCAGCAGCCCTGGGGGGACAGAGGGTAAAAAACTGTTTTTT. Protein: CASSPGGTEGKKLFF.

This clone was picked up a small number of times. The chain uses TRBV6-5 and TRBJ1-1, with D possibly matching TRBD1 (6 bases). Per germline, CDR1 MNHEY and CDR2 SVGAGI. The CDR3 is made up of 14 amino acids. Trimming took 7 bases from V and 5 from J, leaving 17 bases between them. In DNA, the CDR3 is TGTGCCAGCACCCCACCGGGACAAAGGACTGAAGCTTTCTTT. Its protein is CASTPPGQRTEAFF.

The rearrangement uses TRBV28 and TRBJ1-5; D not certain. The V gene lost 5 bases and the J gene lost 5 bases, with 13 bases spanning the gap. CDR3 length equals 14 residues. Germline-derived CDR1 and CDR2 are MDHEN and SYDVKM. Written as DNA, the CDR3 is TGTGCCAGCAGTCTTCTCCCGCAGTATCAGCCCCAGCATTTT. The encoded protein is CASSLLPQYQPQHF.

This clone was observed a few times. The chain has TRBV10-1 and TRBJ2-3; 13 positions agree with TRBD2. CDR1 is WNHNN, CDR2 SYGVQD, per germline (reference sequence). The CDR3 contains 16 residues. V lost 3 bases, J lost 7 bases, and 7 bases stayed unmatched. The CDR3 sequence is CASSDLGLAGEYTQYF. CDR3 DNA sequence: TGCGCCAGCAGTGACTTAGGACTAGCGGGAGAATATACGCAGTATTTT.

The rearrangement uses TRBV5-1 and TRBJ2-5; a weak D match, TRBD2 (6 bases). This CDR3 comprises 14 residues. The germline CDR1 and CDR2 sequences are SGHRS and YFSETQ. The V and J ends lost 4 bases and 1 base respectively, with 11 bases between them. CDR3: CASSAAGSQETQYF. CDR3 DNA sequence: TGCGCCAGCAGCGCCGCCGGGAGCCAAGAGACCCAGTACTTC.